One and the same sample provided the 11 T cell receptor beta chains below, sequenced in a study of CD8+CD57+ T cells in acquired aplastic anemia (dated by TCRdb to between 2018 and 2020). Sequenced on an Illumina HiSeq 2000. Genomic DNA was used as template for profiling of TCR beta VDJ combinations and CDR3 sequences. TCRdb reprocessed the public reads (quality trimming at Q25 with fastp, clone calling with MiXCR) and kept in-frame beta chains. Rows are unified per CDR3 protein, each entry keeping the most common DNA and genes. A total of some 290,000 distinct CDR3 sequences appear in this sample, 45% to 70% of them only once. Of the sample, around 8% is held by the ten largest clones. Sequencing input: sorted CD4+, CD8+, or CD8+CD57+ T cells (not recorded which) from PBMCs. The source of these receptors is a human donor with severe aplastic anemia or a healthy control (not recorded which).

In its sample, this clonotype was seen once. This rearrangement joins TRBV6-1 to TRBJ1-5; 9 positions match TRBD1. The CDR3 sequence is 14 residues long. Germline V gene lookup returns CDR1 MNHNS and CDR2 SASEGT. Trimming cost V 2 bases and J 7 bases; bases outside gene matches: 3. The CDR3 DNA reads TGTGCCAGCAGTGAAAATACAGGGGGCCAGCCCCAGCATTTT. Translated, it gives CASSENTGGQPQHF.

In this sample, this clonotype turned up many times. The chain carries TRBV6-5 and TRBJ1-3; D is perhaps TRBD1 (5 bases). Looked up from germline, CDR1 is MNHEY and CDR2 is SVGAGI. Trimming pared 6 bases from V and 0 bases from J, leaving 9 bases between. The CDR3 spans 14 residues. The CDR3 bases are TGTGCCAGCAGAACCGGGACCTCTGGAAACACCATATATTTT. Its translation: CASRTGTSGNTIYF.

The sample holds many counts of this clonotype. The CDR3 nucleotides are TGCAGCGTTGGGGGGGGGCCCCCTAGCACAGATACGCAGTATTTT. It translates to CSVGGGPPSTDTQYF. The chain employs TRBV29-1 and TRBJ2-3; TRBD2 is a possible D gene (7 bases). V was trimmed by 4 bases and J by 0 bases, leaving 14 bases between them. Germline loops: CDR1 SQVTM, CDR2 ANQGSEA. The CDR3 totals 15 residues.

This clonotype has a count of ten or more. The V and J genes are TRBV12-3 or TRBV12-4 and TRBJ1-1; 7 bases fit TRBD1. V shed 0 bases and J 5 bases; nucleotides not matched to a gene: 12. CDR3 length: 17 amino acids. The CDR3 spells CASSLARWRGLWTEAFF. For the CDR3, the DNA is TGTGCCAGCAGTTTAGCGAGGTGGAGGGGGCTGTGGACTGAAGCTTTCTTT.

The chain uses TRBV15 and TRBJ2-3; possible D gene TRBD2, 6 bases. The germline gives CDR1 LNHNV, CDR2 YYDKDF (reference sequence). This CDR3 has 17 residues. The V end lost 1 base, the J end lost 0 bases, and 14 bases lay between the germline ends. CDR3 residues: CATSRGWGDTSTDTQYF. CDR3 sequence (DNA): TGTGCCACCAGCAGAGGCTGGGGGGATACTAGCACAGATACGCAGTATTTT.

V gene TRBV9 combines with J gene TRBJ2-7; 9 bases are a match to TRBD2. The CDR3 spans 15 residues. CDR1 is SGDLS and CDR2 is YYNGEE in the germline V gene. After removal of 0 bases from V and 4 bases from J, the junction contained 5 bases not matched to a gene. For the CDR3, the DNA is TGTGCCAGCAGCGTAGCGAGTAGCGGGGGTTACGAGCAGTACTTC. This translates into CASSVASSGGYEQYF.

This clonotype was detected ten times or more. This chain connects TRBV5-1 to TRBJ1-2; the match to TRBD1 covers 9 bases. The junction had 5 bases not matched to a gene; V was cut back by 3 bases and J by 8 bases. This CDR3 spans 13 amino acids. Germline V gives CDR1 SGHRS, CDR2 YFSETQ. This chain's CDR3 is CASSWTGEEGYTF. The CDR3 nucleotides read TGCGCCAGCAGCTGGACAGGGGAGGAGGGCTACACCTTC. Looking up the rest from reference TRBV5-1 and TRBJ1-2 gives the full variable domain: KAGVTQTPRYLIKTRGQQVTLSCSPISGHRSVSWYQQTPGQGLQFLFEYFSETQRNKGNFPGRFSGRQFSNSRSEMNVSTLELGDSALYLCASSWTGEEGYTFGSGTRLTVV.

This clonotype appeared many times. The rearrangement links TRBV7-3 to TRBJ2-2; 7 bases are a match to TRBD1. Germline trimming cut 5 bases from V and 0 bases from J; bases unmatched to any gene: 6. Germline V gives CDR1 SGHTA, CDR2 FQGTGA. This CDR3 has 16 amino acids. In DNA, the CDR3 is TGTGCCAGCAGCCGCCTGGGGACAGCGAACACCGGGGAGCTGTTTTTT. Translation: CASSRLGTANTGELFF.

This clonotype was detected ten times or more. The chain's CDR3 is CASSLVQINQPQHF. CDR3 nucleotide sequence: TGTGCCAGCAGCTTGGTACAGATCAATCAGCCCCAGCATTTT. V is TRBV5-8 and J is TRBJ1-5; D not resolved. Trimming removed 0 bases from V and 3 bases from J, with 7 bases in between. Germline-derived CDR1 and CDR2 are SGHTS and YDEGEE. This CDR3 spans 14 amino acids.

V usage is TRBV29-1 and J usage is TRBJ2-5; unclear D gene. There are 14 residues in the CDR3. CDR1 and CDR2 (germline): SQVTM, ANQGSEA. V was trimmed by 3 bases and J by 2 bases, leaving 13 bases between them. CDR3 sequence reads: CSVDVRQKQETQYF. The CDR3 bases are TGCAGCGTTGACGTCAGACAAAAGCAAGAGACCCAGTACTTC.

The table lists this clonotype with many counts. The gene calls are TRBV12-5 and TRBJ2-1; TRBD1 agrees at 7 bases. V was pared by 5 bases and J by 7 bases, with 2 bases of the junction left unmatched. This CDR3 contains 12 residues. The germline gives CDR1 LGHNT, CDR2 FRNRAP. CDR3 sequence: CASGPQGNEQFF. In nucleotides, the CDR3 is TGTGCTAGTGGTCCACAGGGGAATGAGCAGTTCTTC.